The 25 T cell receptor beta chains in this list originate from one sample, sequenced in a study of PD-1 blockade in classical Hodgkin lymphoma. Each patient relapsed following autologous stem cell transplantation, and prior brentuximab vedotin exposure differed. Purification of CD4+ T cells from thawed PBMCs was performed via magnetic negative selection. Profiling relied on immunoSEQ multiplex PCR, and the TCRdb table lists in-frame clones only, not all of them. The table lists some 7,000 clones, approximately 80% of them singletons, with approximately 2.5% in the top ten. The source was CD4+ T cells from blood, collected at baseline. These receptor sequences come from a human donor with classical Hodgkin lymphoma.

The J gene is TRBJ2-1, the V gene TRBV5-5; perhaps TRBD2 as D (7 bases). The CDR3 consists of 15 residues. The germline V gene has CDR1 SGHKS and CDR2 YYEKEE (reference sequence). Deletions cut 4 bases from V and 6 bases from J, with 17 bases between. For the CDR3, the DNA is TGTGCCAGCAGCGTACAGGGAGGGCGATTCAATGAGCAGTTCTTC. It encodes CASSVQGGRFNEQFF. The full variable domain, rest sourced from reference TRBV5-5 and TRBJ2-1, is DAGVTQSPTHLIKTRGQQVTLRCSPISGHKSVSWYQQVLGQGPQFIFQYYEKEERGRGNFPDRFSARQFPNYSSELNVNALLLGDSALYLCASSVQGGRFNEQFFGPGTRLTVL.

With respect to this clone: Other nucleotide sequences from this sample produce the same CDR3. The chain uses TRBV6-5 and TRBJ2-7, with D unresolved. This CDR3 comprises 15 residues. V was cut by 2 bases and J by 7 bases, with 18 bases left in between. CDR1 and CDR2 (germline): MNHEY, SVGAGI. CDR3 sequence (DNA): TGTGCCAGCAGTTACGCGTCTTGGTCGAGTAGTGAGCAGTACTTC. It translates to CASSYASWSSSEQYF.

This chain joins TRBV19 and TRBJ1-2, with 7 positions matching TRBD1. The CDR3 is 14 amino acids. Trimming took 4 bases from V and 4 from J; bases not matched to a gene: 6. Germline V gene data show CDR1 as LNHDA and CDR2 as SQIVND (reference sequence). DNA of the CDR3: TGTGCCAGTAGTACCCCGGGACAGAGCTATGGCTACACCTTC. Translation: CASSTPGQSYGYTF.

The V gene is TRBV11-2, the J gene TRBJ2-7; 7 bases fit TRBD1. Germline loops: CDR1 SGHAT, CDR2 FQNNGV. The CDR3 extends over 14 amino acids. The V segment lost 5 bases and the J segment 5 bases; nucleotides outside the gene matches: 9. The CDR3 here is CASSPGQLVNEQYF. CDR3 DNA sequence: TGTGCCAGCAGCCCGGGACAGTTGGTCAACGAGCAGTACTTC.

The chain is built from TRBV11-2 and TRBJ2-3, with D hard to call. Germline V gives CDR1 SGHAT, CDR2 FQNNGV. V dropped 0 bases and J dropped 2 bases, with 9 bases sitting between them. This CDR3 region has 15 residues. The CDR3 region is CASSLDPAFTDTQYF. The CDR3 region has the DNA TGTGCCAGCAGCTTAGATCCGGCCTTCACAGATACGCAGTATTTT.

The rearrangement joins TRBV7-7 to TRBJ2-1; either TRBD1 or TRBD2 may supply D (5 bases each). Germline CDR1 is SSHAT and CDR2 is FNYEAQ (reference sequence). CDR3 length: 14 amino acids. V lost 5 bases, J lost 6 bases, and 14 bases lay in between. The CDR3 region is CASSARDGLNEQFF. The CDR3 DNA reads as TGTGCCAGCAGCGCCCGGGACGGCCTCAATGAGCAGTTCTTC.

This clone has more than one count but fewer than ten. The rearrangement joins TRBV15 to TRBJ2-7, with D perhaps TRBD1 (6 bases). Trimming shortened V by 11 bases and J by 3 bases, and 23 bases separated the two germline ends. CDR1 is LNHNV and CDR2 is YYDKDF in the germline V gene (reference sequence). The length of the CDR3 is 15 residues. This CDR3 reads CAVSRGHPENYEQYF. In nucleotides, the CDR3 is TGTGCCGTATCTAGGGGACACCCGGAAAACTACGAGCAGTACTTC.

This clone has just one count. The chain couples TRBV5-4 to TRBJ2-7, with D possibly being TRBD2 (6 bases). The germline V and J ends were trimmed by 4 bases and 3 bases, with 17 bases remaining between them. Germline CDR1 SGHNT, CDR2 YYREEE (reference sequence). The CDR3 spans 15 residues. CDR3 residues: CASSPRGGTSYEQYF. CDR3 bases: TGTGCCAGCAGCCCTAGGGGCGGGACCAGCTACGAGCAGTACTTC.

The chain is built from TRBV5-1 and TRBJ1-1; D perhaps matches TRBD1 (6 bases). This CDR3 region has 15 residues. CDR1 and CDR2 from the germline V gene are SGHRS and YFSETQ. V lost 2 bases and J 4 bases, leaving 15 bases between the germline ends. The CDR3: CASSLQQGGGTEAFF. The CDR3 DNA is TGCGCCAGCAGCTTACAACAAGGAGGGGGCACTGAAGCTTTCTTT.

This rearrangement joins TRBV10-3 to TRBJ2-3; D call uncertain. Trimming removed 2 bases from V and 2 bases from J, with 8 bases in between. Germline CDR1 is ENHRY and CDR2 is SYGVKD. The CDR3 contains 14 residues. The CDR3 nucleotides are TGTGCCATCAGTGAGGATGCAGTCACAGATACGCAGTATTTT. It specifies CAISEDAVTDTQYF.

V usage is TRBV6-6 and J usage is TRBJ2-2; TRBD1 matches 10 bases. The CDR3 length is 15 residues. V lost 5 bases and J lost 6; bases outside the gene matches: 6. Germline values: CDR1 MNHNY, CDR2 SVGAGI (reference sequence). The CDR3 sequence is CASSPTGGAAGELFF. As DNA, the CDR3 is TGTGCCAGCAGTCCGACAGGGGGCGCCGCCGGGGAGCTGTTTTTT.

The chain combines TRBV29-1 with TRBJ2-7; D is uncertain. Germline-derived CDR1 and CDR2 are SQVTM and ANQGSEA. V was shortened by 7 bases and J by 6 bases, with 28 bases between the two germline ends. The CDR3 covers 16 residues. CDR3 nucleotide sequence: TGCAGCGCCGAGCCTTTTGAGGATCCGCTCACCCGCGAGCAGTACTTC. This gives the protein CSAEPFEDPLTREQYF.

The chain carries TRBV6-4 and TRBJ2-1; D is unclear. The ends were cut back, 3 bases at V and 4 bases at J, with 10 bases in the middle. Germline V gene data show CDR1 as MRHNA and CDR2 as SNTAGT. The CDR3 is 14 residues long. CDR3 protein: CASSDGNRYNEQFF. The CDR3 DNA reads TGTGCCAGCAGTGATGGAAACAGATACAATGAGCAGTTCTTC.

The CDR3 loop reads CASSPSRDQPQHF. CDR3 nucleotides: TGTGCCAGCTCACCTAGTCGGGATCAGCCCCAGCATTTT. The chain joins TRBV18 to TRBJ1-5; D remains ambiguous. V was clipped by 3 bases and J by 5 bases, with 8 bases between them. Germline CDR1 KGHSH, CDR2 LQKENI. This CDR3 region has 13 residues.

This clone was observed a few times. CDR3 in DNA: TGTGCCAGCAGAGAGGGACAGGGCCTTAACGCTTTCTTT. Translation: CASREGQGLNAFF. The chain is built from TRBV7-9 and TRBJ1-1; 9 bases are shared with TRBD1. After removal of 6 bases from V and 11 bases from J, the junction contained 10 bases not matched to a gene. Germline-derived CDR1 and CDR2 are SEHNR and FQNEAQ (reference sequence). CDR3 length equals 13 residues.

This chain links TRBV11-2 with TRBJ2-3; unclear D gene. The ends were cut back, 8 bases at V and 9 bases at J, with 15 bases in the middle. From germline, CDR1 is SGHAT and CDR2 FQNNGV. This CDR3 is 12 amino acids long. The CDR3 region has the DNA TGTGCCAGCTCCCAATACGGTATGACGCAGTATTTT. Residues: CASSQYGMTQYF. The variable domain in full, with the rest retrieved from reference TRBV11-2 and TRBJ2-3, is EAGVAQSPRYKIIEKRQSVAFWCNPISGHATLYWYQQILGQGPKLLIQFQNNGVVDDSQLPKDRFSAERLKGVDSTLKIQPAKLEDSAVYLCASSQYGMTQYFGPGTRLTVL.

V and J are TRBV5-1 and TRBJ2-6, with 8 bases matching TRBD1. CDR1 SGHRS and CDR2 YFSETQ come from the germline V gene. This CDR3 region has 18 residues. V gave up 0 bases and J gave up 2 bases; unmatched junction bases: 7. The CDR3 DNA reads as TGCGCCAGCAGCTTGGTGGCACAGGGGGAAGCTGGGGCCAACGTCCTGACTTTC. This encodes CASSLVAQGEAGANVLTF.

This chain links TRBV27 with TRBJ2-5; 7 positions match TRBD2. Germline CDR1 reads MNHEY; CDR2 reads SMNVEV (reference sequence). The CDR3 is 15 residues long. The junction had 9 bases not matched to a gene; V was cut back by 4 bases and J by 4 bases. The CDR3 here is CASSSRTRWGETQYF. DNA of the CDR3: TGTGCCAGCAGTTCACGGACTAGGTGGGGAGAGACCCAGTACTTC.

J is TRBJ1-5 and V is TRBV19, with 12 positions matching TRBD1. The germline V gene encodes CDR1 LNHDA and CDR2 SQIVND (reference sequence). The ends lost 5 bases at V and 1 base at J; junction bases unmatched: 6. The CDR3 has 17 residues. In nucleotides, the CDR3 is TGTGCCAGTAGTCCGGGACAGGGGGCGGGGAGCAATCAGCCCCAGCATTTT. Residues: CASSPGQGAGSNQPQHF.

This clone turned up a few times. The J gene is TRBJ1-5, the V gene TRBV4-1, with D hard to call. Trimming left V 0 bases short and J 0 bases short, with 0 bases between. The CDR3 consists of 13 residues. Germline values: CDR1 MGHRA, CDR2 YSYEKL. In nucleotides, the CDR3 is TGCGCCAGCAGCCAAGATAGCAATCAGCCCCAGCATTTT. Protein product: CASSQDSNQPQHF.

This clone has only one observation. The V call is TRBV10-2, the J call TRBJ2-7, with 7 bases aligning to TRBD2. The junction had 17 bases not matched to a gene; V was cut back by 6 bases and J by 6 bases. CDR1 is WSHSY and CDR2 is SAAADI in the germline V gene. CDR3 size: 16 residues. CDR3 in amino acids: CASSDLALAVGGEQYF. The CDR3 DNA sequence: TGCGCCAGCAGCGATCTTGCGCTAGCGGTGGGGGGCGAGCAGTACTTC.

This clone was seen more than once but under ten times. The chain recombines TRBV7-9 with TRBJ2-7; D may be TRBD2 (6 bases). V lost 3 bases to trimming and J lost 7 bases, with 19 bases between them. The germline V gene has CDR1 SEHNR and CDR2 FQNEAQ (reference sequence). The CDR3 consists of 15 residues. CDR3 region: CASSLLPGVLGEQYF. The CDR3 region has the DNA TGTGCCAGCAGCTTGCTGCCGGGAGTTTTAGGTGAGCAGTACTTC.

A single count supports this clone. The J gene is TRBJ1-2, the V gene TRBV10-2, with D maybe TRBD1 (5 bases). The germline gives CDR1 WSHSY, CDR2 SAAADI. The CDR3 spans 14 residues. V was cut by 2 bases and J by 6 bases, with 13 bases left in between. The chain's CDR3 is CASSEGAAFDGYTF. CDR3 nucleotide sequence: TGCGCCAGCAGTGAGGGGGCAGCATTCGATGGCTACACCTTC.

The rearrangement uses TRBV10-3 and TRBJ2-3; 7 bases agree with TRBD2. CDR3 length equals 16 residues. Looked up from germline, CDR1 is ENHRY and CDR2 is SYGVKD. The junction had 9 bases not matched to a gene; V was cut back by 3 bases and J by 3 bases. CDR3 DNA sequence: TGTGCCATCAGTGAAATGGCGGGAGTAAGGACAGATACGCAGTATTTT. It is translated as CAISEMAGVRTDTQYF.

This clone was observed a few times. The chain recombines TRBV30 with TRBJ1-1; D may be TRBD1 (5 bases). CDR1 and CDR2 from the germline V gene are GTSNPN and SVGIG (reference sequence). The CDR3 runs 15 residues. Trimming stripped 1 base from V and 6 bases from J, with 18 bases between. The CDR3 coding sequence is TGTGCCTGGAGTGAACGGGACCCCCTTCAGGCTGAAGCTTTCTTT. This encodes CAWSERDPLQAEAFF.